The entry below gives a single T cell receptor (beta chain) sequence along with its context. This sample was included in a study of technical replicates of blood from several donors. Libraries were prepared by immunoSEQ multiplex PCR; TCRdb keeps only in-frame clonotypes and omits some of them. This sample has about 61,000 clones, with more than 95% found just once. V lost 0 bases and J 5 bases, leaving 19 bases between the germline ends. Germline values: CDR1 SGHDN, CDR2 FVKESK. The CDR3 is 17 residues long. The material sequenced was T cells isolated from PBMCs. The gene calls are TRBV14 and TRBJ1-1; D not certain. The TCR sequence derives from a human donor in good health. CDR3 loop: CASSQEGLTPRRTEAFF. CDR3 nucleotides: TGTGCCAGCAGCCAAGAAGGTTTGACCCCGAGGAGGACTGAAGCTTTCTTT.